Presented here are 15 T cell receptor beta chains from one specimen sequenced in a study of metastatic and nonmetastatic thyroid tumors. TCRdb reprocessed the PCR reads via MiXCR. This table holds fewer than 8,500 clones, more than 15% found once. Thyroid surgery took place with no prior treatment in any patient. Sequenced material: adjacent normal tissue. These TCRs come from a male donor with papillary thyroid cancer or a benign thyroid nodule (not recorded which). Some clones in this sample may be carry-over from other donors' samples.

This clone appeared a few times. The rearrangement links TRBV29-1 to TRBJ1-5; possibly TRBD1 for D (5 bases). The V end lost 6 bases, the J end lost 4 bases, and 7 bases lay between the germline ends. This CDR3 is built from 11 residues. Germline loops: CDR1 SQVTM, CDR2 ANQGSEA. CDR3 residues: CSVGENQPQHF. CDR3 nucleotides: TGCAGCGTAGGGGAAAATCAGCCCCAGCATTTT.

The chain employs TRBV20-1 and TRBJ1-5, with 10 bases fitting TRBD1. Germline CDR1 DFQATT, CDR2 SNEGSKA (reference sequence). J gave up 6 bases and V 3 bases, and 5 bases lay outside the gene matches. This CDR3 has 14 amino acids. The CDR3 here is CSASWTGGSQPQHF. Written as DNA, the CDR3 is TGCAGTGCTAGTTGGACAGGGGGGAGTCAGCCCCAGCATTTT.

The chain combines TRBV14 with TRBJ2-1; D perhaps matches TRBD2 (6 bases). The CDR3 is 14 amino acids. V gave up 1 base and J gave up 9 bases, with 13 bases separating them. Germline V CDR1 and CDR2: SGHDN, FVKESK. The CDR3 is CASSQGGGISEQFF. CDR3 nucleotide sequence: TGTGCCAGCAGCCAAGGTGGAGGGATCAGTGAGCAGTTCTTC.

The gene calls are TRBV20-1 and TRBJ1-1; 7 bases are a match to TRBD1. Looked up from germline, CDR1 is DFQATT and CDR2 is SNEGSKA (reference sequence). V shed 4 bases, J shed 1 base, and the junction held 6 bases outside the gene matches. The length of the CDR3 is 14 residues. The CDR3 bases are TGCAGTGCTACCACAGGGGACACGAACACTGAAGCTTTCTTT. It codes for CSATTGDTNTEAFF.

The rearrangement links TRBV2 to TRBJ2-1, with 9 bases that match TRBD2. The junction had 10 bases not matched to a gene; V was cut back by 6 bases and J by 10 bases. Germline CDR1 and CDR2: SNHLY and FYNNEI. The CDR3 runs 14 residues. Here the CDR3 reads CASRIGGGAREQFF. The CDR3 DNA reads TGTGCCAGCAGAATTGGCGGGGGGGCCCGGGAGCAGTTCTTC.

This clone showed up just a few times. This rearrangement joins TRBV28 to TRBJ2-1; weak D call: TRBD2 (6 bases). The CDR3 length is 19 residues. CDR1 and CDR2 (germline): MDHEN, SYDVKM. Trimming shortened V by 9 bases and J by 8 bases, and 35 bases separated the two germline ends. CDR3 amino acids: CASTPPRGTHRGVLHEQFF. The CDR3 DNA reads TGTGCCAGTACGCCCCCTCGCGGGACGCATAGGGGTGTTCTCCATGAGCAGTTCTTC.

This chain joins TRBV9 and TRBJ2-1, with 10 bases lining up with TRBD2. Germline CDR1 reads SGDLS; CDR2 reads YYNGEE. After removal of 0 bases from V and 16 bases from J, the junction contained 7 bases not matched to a gene. The CDR3 has 13 residues. In DNA form, the CDR3 reads TGTGCCAGCAGCGTAGAAGCGGGGGGGCCAGAATTCTTC. Its translation: CASSVEAGGPEFF.

The sample holds many counts of this clone. The chain employs TRBV28 and TRBJ2-7, with TRBD2 identical over 7 bases. Germline V lookup: CDR1 MDHEN, CDR2 SYDVKM. There are 14 residues in the CDR3. The J segment lost 6 bases and the V segment lost 5 bases, leaving 10 bases of the junction unmatched. This chain's CDR3 is CASSLLRLAREQYF. The CDR3 nucleotides read TGTGCCAGCAGTCTACTCAGACTAGCCCGCGAGCAGTACTTC.

This clone has more than one count but fewer than ten. J is TRBJ2-1 and V is TRBV7-6; possibly TRBD1 or TRBD2 for D (8 bases each). The CDR3 has 15 amino acids. The germline V gene encodes CDR1 SGHVS and CDR2 FNYEAQ. V lost 2 bases and J lost 8, with 16 bases in between. CDR3 sequence (DNA): TGTGCCAGCAGCTTACGACTAGCGACAGGGGATGAGCAGTTCTTC. Amino acids: CASSLRLATGDEQFF.

Ten or more counts support this clone. Since a much larger clone is just one base distant, this may be a read error. The chain combines TRBV6-2 or TRBV6-3 with TRBJ1-3; D perhaps matches TRBD1 (6 bases). The CDR3 is made up of 16 amino acids. Trimming took 6 bases from V and 7 from J, leaving 22 bases between them. Looked up from germline, CDR1 is MNHEY and CDR2 is SVGEGT. The CDR3 nucleotides read TGTGCCAGCAGCTACCCGATCGGACAGAGGAGGAACACCATATATTTT. Its protein is CASSYPIGQRRNTIYF.

This clone is labeled medium-sized (0.01 to 0.1%). Germline and junction disagree at one end, which may indicate a read error. This sequence joins TRBV20-1 and TRBJ1-2; D may be TRBD1 (5 bases). This CDR3 is 13 amino acids long. Germline CDR1 reads DFQATT; CDR2 reads SNEGSKA (reference sequence). The CDR3 DNA is TGCAGTGCCAGAGAAGCCGACAGATTGGGCTACACCTTC. It specifies CSAREADRLGYTF.

The chain joins TRBV27 to TRBJ1-1; 7 bases align to TRBD1. CDR1 and CDR2 (germline): MNHEY, SMNVEV (reference sequence). The CDR3 sequence is 17 residues long. Trimming took 3 bases from V and 5 from J; bases not matched to a gene: 15. CDR3 nucleotide sequence: TGTGCCAGCAGTTTTCAGGCCAGCCCTTCAGGGGGGACTGAAGCTTTCTTT. This translates into CASSFQASPSGGTEAFF.

This clone was seen at least ten times. The chain uses TRBV27 and TRBJ2-2; D is unresolved. The CDR3 sequence is 15 residues long. V lost 6 bases and J 0 bases, leaving 11 bases between the germline ends. CDR1 is MNHEY and CDR2 is SMNVEV in the germline V gene (reference sequence). CDR3 nucleotide sequence: TGTGCCAGCAGACCGTGGTCCTCGAACACCGGGGAGCTGTTTTTT. It is translated as CASRPWSSNTGELFF.

The chain joins TRBV19 to TRBJ1-2; 9 bases match TRBD1. V lost 2 bases and J lost 3; bases outside the gene matches: 10. Germline V CDR1 and CDR2: LNHDA, SQIVND (reference sequence). The CDR3 runs to 17 residues. CDR3 protein: CASSITGGTGPYYGYTF. The CDR3 nucleotides are TGTGCCAGTAGTATAACGGGCGGGACAGGGCCCTACTATGGCTACACCTTC.

This clone is categorized as large. The J gene is TRBJ1-1, the V gene TRBV6-1; 7 positions agree with TRBD1. CDR3 size: 15 residues. Germline V gene sequence: CDR1 MNHNS, CDR2 SASEGT. J was trimmed by 7 bases and V by 1 base; bases with no gene match: 9. CDR3 DNA: TGTGCCAGCAGTGAAGGTCCCGGGACAGTGGGTGAAGCTTTCTTT. This codes for CASSEGPGTVGEAFF.